Below, one TCR beta chain is given with its context. What it binds is not known. The data originate from a study of CD8+ T cells in alopecia areata. Following extraction, RNA underwent reverse transcription to cDNA, which served as the sequencing template. The method was immunoSEQ multiplex PCR; TCRdb's version includes in-frame clones alone and lacks a portion of them. The repertoire holds fewer than 150,000 clones, with roughly 68% as singletons. General study results and limits: Scalp samples also contribute reads from the resident alphabeta T cells found in normal skin.

The sequence derives from a human donor in good health. The material sequenced was CD4+ T cells sorted from blood.

The CDR3 DNA follows: TGCAGCGTTGGGGGCAGGAGCACAGATACGCAGTATTTT. Amino acids: CSVGGRSTDTQYF. The chain employs TRBV29-1 and TRBJ2-3; a weak D match, TRBD1 (5 bases). Germline assignment: CDR1 SQVTM and CDR2 ANQGSEA. The ends were cut back, 4 bases at V and 0 bases at J, with 8 bases in the middle. This CDR3 comprises 13 residues.